This is a list of T cell receptor beta chains from one sample in a study of OX40 agonist ivuxolimab in advanced cancers. Assay: immunoSEQ multiplex PCR; the TCRdb copy retains only in-frame clones and omits some. The sample holds about 64,000 clones; approximately 78% are singletons and the top ten take around 5%. The sequences come from CD4+ or CD8+ T cells sorted from blood, collected in a trial of the OX40 agonist ivuxolimab. The receptors stem from an adult with an advanced solid tumor such as melanoma, head and neck, liver or kidney cancer. CDR3s include the opening cysteine and the closing phenylalanine or tryptophan. D genes are given only for firm matches. Only part of the rows carry a size: once, few, many, or a class if the clone is expanded.

>-|TRBV18|TRBJ2-5|-
CASSPRAATQETQYF
TGTGCCAGCTCACCCCGGGCAGCAACCCAAGAGACCCAGTACTTC
>-|TRBV5-4|TRBJ1-1|once
CASSWGKGTEAFF
TGTGCCAGCAGCTGGGGTAAGGGCACTGAAGCTTTCTTT
>-|TRBV5-1|TRBJ2-7|once
CASSFQGTASYEQYF
TGCGCCAGCAGCTTTCAGGGGACGGCGTCCTACGAGCAGTACTTC
>-|TRBV2|TRBJ1-2|few
CASRREQQDGYTF
TGTGCCAGCAGGAGGGAACAGCAAGATGGCTACACCTTC
>TRBD2|TRBV29-1|TRBJ2-1|once
CSAAGTSGRGVYNEQFF
TGCAGCGCCGCAGGGACTAGCGGGAGAGGGGTCTACAATGAGCAGTTCTTC
>TRBD2|TRBV9|TRBJ2-1|-
CASSVVSSTSGRLVEQFF
TGTGCCAGCAGCGTAGTGTCTAGCACTAGCGGGAGGCTAGTTGAGCAGTTCTTC
>-|TRBV6-5|TRBJ1-2|-
CASSYGGGNYGYTF
TGTGCCAGCAGTTACGGGGGAGGGAACTATGGCTACACCTTC
>TRBD1|TRBV2|TRBJ1-5|few
CASSEWTGSNQPQHF
TGTGCCAGCAGTGAATGGACAGGCAGCAATCAGCCCCAGCATTTT
>-|TRBV29-1|TRBJ1-1|-
CSVDDGSGEDEAFF
TGCAGCGTTGATGATGGCTCTGGGGAAGATGAAGCTTTCTTT
>-|TRBV6-1|TRBJ1-2|-
CASFDWGERYGYTF
TGTGCCAGCTTCGATTGGGGGGAGAGATATGGCTACACCTTC
>-|TRBV6-1|TRBJ1-5|-
CASRTGLNQPQHF
TGTGCCAGCAGGACAGGACTAAATCAGCCCCAGCATTTT
>TRBD1|TRBV6-6|TRBJ1-1|-
CASSRRDSGGNTEAFF
TGTGCCAGCAGCCGAAGGGACAGCGGGGGGAACACTGAAGCTTTCTTT
>-|TRBV20-1|TRBJ1-4|-
CSASLREKLFF
TGCAGTGCTAGTTTGCGTGAAAAACTGTTTTTT
>TRBD1|TRBV5-1|TRBJ1-1|once
CASSLMDRGEAFF
TGCGCCAGCAGCTTGATGGACAGGGGTGAAGCTTTCTTT
>TRBD1|TRBV5-1|TRBJ1-5|-
CASAVPGQGAKGNQPQHF
TGCGCCAGCGCGGTCCCGGGACAGGGGGCGAAGGGCAATCAGCCCCAGCATTTT